The rows below give T cell receptor beta chains drawn from one sample of a study of STAT5B mutations in CD4+ large granular lymphocyte leukemia. TCRdb's copy holds only in-frame clones and misses some; the assay was immunoSEQ multiplex PCR. The sample has more than 20,000 clones; more than 65% are singletons. Sequencing used CD4+ T cells from blood buffy coats. The source of these receptors is a human donor in good health. The CDR3 runs from the conserved cysteine through the conserved F or W. The order of the fields is J gene, D gene, CDR3 length, clone size, V gene, CDR3 DNA, CDR3 protein. The D gene is left open where the match is weak. Only part of the rows carry a size: once, few, many, or a class if the clone is expanded.

TRBJ2-3	-	11	-	TRBV6-1	TGTGCCAGCAAAGTCAAGGGTTCACCGTATTTT	CASKVKGSPYF
TRBJ2-3	TRBD2	14	-	TRBV2	TGTGCCAGCATGAGGGTAGCGGGAGGAGATACGCAGTATTTT	CASMRVAGGDTQYF
TRBJ2-7	-	13	once	TRBV9	TGTGCCAGCAGCGTTTACAGTCCCTACGAGCAGTACTTC	CASSVYSPYEQYF
TRBJ1-2	-	14	few	TRBV5-6	TGTGCCAGCAGCTCCGGGGGGGGGCTCTATGGCTACACCTTC	CASSSGGGLYGYTF
TRBJ2-2	TRBD1	15	-	TRBV11-3	TGTGCCAGCAGCGCAATGGACAGGGGGTCTTTCGTGCCGTTTTTT	CASSAMDRGSFVPFF
TRBJ2-3	TRBD1	15	-	TRBV4-1	TGCGCCAGCAGCCAGGGGGACAGACATACAGATACGCAGTATTTT	CASSQGDRHTDTQYF
TRBJ2-2	-	16	-	TRBV7-9	TGTGCCAGCAGCTTAATCCGACAGGCGAACACCGGGGAGCTGTTTTTT	CASSLIRQANTGELFF
TRBJ1-4	TRBD1	17	-	TRBV10-3	TGTGCCATCAGTGAGGTCCGGACAGGGCCTTCTAATGAAAAACTGTTTTTT	CAISEVRTGPSNEKLFF
TRBJ2-5	TRBD2	15	-	TRBV9	TGTGCCAGCAGCGTAGGGACTAGCGATAAAGAGACCCAGTACTTC	CASSVGTSDKETQYF
TRBJ1-1	TRBD1	17	-	TRBV7-8	TGTGCCAGCAGCTTAGAAGACAGGGGGGGGCCTAACACTGAAGCTTTCTTT	CASSLEDRGGPNTEAFF
TRBJ2-1	TRBD2	14	-	TRBV19	TGTGCCAGTAGTGTCGGTACTAGCGGGCGGAAGCAGTTCTTC	CASSVGTSGRKQFF
TRBJ2-1	TRBD2	15	-	TRBV28	TGTGCCAGCAGTTTAATGTTAGCGGGATCTTATGAGCAGTTCTTC	CASSLMLAGSYEQFF
TRBJ2-1	-	12	-	TRBV4-1	TGCGCCAGCAGCCATGCCTACAATGAGCAGTTCTTC	CASSHAYNEQFF
TRBJ2-1	TRBD2	19	-	TRBV19	TGTGCCAGTAGTATAGAGGGGGTTCCACTAGCGGGATTCCTCAATGAGCAGTTCTTC	CASSIEGVPLAGFLNEQFF
TRBJ2-5	TRBD1	15	few	TRBV29-1	TGCAGCGTTTATTCGGGACAGGGGGCTTTTGAGACCCAGTACTTC	CSVYSGQGAFETQYF
TRBJ1-1	-	14	few	TRBV7-9	TGTGCCAGCAGCTATCGTCGAGGGATCACTGAAGCTTTCTTT	CASSYRRGITEAFF
TRBJ2-7	-	13	-	TRBV6-1	TGTGCCAGCGCGGCGTTCCAGGGTTACGAGCAGTACTTC	CASAAFQGYEQYF
TRBJ2-7	-	12	-	TRBV7-8	TGTGCCAGCAGCCTCCCCTCCTACGAGCAGTACTTC	CASSLPSYEQYF
TRBJ2-5	TRBD2	14	-	TRBV6-6	TGTGCCAGCCACCCTAGCGGGGGGCAAGAGACCCAGTACTTC	CASHPSGGQETQYF
TRBJ2-7	TRBD1	15	-	TRBV5-6	TGTGCCAGCAGCTTGGCGGACAGGGACTTCTACGAGCAGTACTTC	CASSLADRDFYEQYF
TRBJ1-1	-	17	-	TRBV11-2	TGTGCCAGCAGCTTAGATAGTGTCAGGGTTTTAAACACTGAAGCTTTCTTT	CASSLDSVRVLNTEAFF
TRBJ1-6	-	14	-	TRBV30	TGTGCCTGGAGTGTACAGGGTGGCTATTCACCCCTCCACTTT	CAWSVQGGYSPLHF
TRBJ2-5	-	16	-	TRBV7-2	TGTGCCAGCAGCTTAGGTAGCGCTCGGCTCCAAGAGACCCAGTACTTC	CASSLGSARLQETQYF
TRBJ2-1	TRBD1	14	once	TRBV7-2	TGTGCCAGCAGCCCCCGACAGGGGGCCAATGAGCAGTTCTTC	CASSPRQGANEQFF
TRBJ2-7	TRBD1	12	-	TRBV5-1	TGCGCCAGCAGCCCAAACAGGGGCGAGCAGTACTTC	CASSPNRGEQYF
TRBJ2-5	-	14	-	TRBV18	TGTGCCAGCCGGGCAGCGGCTATTCGAGAGACCCAGTACTTC	CASRAAAIRETQYF